This T cell receptor beta chain derives from a study of blood T cells in healthy people across ages. Study-level results: Observed TCR beta diversity per million T cells went down as age went up. This fall followed a roughly linear course with age.

Donor samples were obtained from healthy Caucasian individuals from Russia, aged about 6 to 90. A second PCR of 7 to 11 cycles used a sample-barcoded 5' primer and a J-beta primer mix. Each CDR3 protein gets one entry after TCRdb re-called the 5' RACE reads with MiXCR. The sample has roughly 1.7 million distinct CDR3 sequences; around 35% are singletons. There are 16 residues in the CDR3. Germline CDR1 MGHRA, CDR2 YSYEKL. The V end was cut by 3 bases, the J end by 4 bases, with 17 bases between. Concerning this clonotype: Its antigen is as yet unknown.

The sample was blood. The V call is TRBV4-1, the J call TRBJ2-3, with D perhaps assigned TRBD1 or TRBD2 (5 bases each). The TCR originated in a woman younger than 45 in good health. The CDR3 nucleotides are TGCGCCAGCAGCCAGCCCCGGGGCCCTGAGGCAGATACGCAGTATTTT. It encodes CASSQPRGPEADTQYF.